This is a list of T cell receptor beta chains from one sample in a study of cytomegalovirus exposure and HLA in healthy donors. Only in-frame clones appear in the TCRdb table, and some are missing; sequencing was by immunoSEQ multiplex PCR. The table has 150,000 to 200,000 clones, roughly 80% seen once. The sample consisted of PBMCs. The source is a female donor in good health and CMV-seronegative. Each CDR3 is given with its conserved first and last residue. D genes are given only for firm matches.

TRBD2	16	TRBV9	CASSGSGGMSYNEQFF
TRBD1	15	TRBV7-9	CASSPGQGKRNEQYF
NA	16	TRBV4-3	CASSQDRGSLVYEQYF
TRBD1	15	TRBV5-1	CASSSTGGALYGYTF
TRBD1	15	TRBV7-9	CASSADREVYNEQFF
TRBD2	17	TRBV19	CASSMPGLASSSYEQYF
TRBD1	14	TRBV5-1	CASSKQGGQETQYF
NA	14	TRBV28	CASSSGLYNSPLHF
TRBD1	13	TRBV19	CASSKQGAQPQHF
NA	14	TRBV5-1	CASSFRLNTGELFF
TRBD1	15	TRBV6-5	CASSFGQGRSYGYTF
NA	14	TRBV11-3	CASSLDNMNTEAFF
NA	13	TRBV11-2	CASSLDGGNTIYF
NA	18	TRBV21-1	CASSPKRRVGQGNYGYTF
NA	13	TRBV28	CASSPTGNTEAFF
NA	16	TRBV5-1	CASSPGGVGNTGELFF